The clone carrying this T cell receptor (beta chain) was seen many times. The antigen is not known. The time point here: newly diagnosed GD, antithyroid drugs for less than 3 months. PBMC RNA served as the TCR library source. In this cohort, patients came from an endocrinology department located in Xi'an, China. The data stem from a study of regulatory T cells in long-lasting Graves disease. Findings and caveats of the study: Rather than thyroid tissue, only peripheral blood underwent study. New patients shared fewer than 1,000 public clonotypes, and persistent patients shared more, with 2,741. The study found TRBV28, TRBJ1-2 and TRBJ2-5 favored in persistent disease.

The CDR3 sequence is 12 residues long. V lost 4 bases and J lost 8, with 9 bases in between. Germline V gene data show CDR1 as PRHDT and CDR2 as FYEKMQ (reference sequence). Building the TCR beta libraries relied on iRepertoire HTBI primers, and CDR3 regions underwent Arm-PCR. TCRdb reanalysed the multiplex PCR reads using MiXCR and keeps one entry per CDR3 protein. Of 550,000 or so distinct CDR3 sequences listed, approximately 12% were seen once; the top ten hold over 7%. The same sample was also used in a study of T cells in Graves' hyperthyroidism and ophthalmopathy.

This chain uses TRBV13 with TRBJ1-3; a weak D match, TRBD1 (5 bases). This clonotype originated in a woman aged 25 to 39 with Graves disease. The starting material was peripheral blood mononuclear cells (PBMCs), obtained at new diagnosis, from a patient treated with antithyroid drugs. Here the CDR3 DNA reads TGTGCCAGCAGCTCGACAGATGACACCATATATTTT. Translating it yields CASSSTDDTIYF.